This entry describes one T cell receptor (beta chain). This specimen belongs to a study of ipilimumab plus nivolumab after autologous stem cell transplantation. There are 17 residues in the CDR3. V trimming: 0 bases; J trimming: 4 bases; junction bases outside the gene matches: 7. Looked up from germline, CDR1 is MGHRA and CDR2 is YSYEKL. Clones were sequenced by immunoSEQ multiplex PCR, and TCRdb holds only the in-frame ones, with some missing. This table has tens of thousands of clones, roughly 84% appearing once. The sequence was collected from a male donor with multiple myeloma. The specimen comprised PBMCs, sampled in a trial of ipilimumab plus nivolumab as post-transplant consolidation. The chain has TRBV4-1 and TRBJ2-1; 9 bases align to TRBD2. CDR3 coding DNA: TGCGCCAGCAGCCAAGATCGACTAGCGGCATCATACAATGAGCAGTTCTTC. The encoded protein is CASSQDRLAASYNEQFF.